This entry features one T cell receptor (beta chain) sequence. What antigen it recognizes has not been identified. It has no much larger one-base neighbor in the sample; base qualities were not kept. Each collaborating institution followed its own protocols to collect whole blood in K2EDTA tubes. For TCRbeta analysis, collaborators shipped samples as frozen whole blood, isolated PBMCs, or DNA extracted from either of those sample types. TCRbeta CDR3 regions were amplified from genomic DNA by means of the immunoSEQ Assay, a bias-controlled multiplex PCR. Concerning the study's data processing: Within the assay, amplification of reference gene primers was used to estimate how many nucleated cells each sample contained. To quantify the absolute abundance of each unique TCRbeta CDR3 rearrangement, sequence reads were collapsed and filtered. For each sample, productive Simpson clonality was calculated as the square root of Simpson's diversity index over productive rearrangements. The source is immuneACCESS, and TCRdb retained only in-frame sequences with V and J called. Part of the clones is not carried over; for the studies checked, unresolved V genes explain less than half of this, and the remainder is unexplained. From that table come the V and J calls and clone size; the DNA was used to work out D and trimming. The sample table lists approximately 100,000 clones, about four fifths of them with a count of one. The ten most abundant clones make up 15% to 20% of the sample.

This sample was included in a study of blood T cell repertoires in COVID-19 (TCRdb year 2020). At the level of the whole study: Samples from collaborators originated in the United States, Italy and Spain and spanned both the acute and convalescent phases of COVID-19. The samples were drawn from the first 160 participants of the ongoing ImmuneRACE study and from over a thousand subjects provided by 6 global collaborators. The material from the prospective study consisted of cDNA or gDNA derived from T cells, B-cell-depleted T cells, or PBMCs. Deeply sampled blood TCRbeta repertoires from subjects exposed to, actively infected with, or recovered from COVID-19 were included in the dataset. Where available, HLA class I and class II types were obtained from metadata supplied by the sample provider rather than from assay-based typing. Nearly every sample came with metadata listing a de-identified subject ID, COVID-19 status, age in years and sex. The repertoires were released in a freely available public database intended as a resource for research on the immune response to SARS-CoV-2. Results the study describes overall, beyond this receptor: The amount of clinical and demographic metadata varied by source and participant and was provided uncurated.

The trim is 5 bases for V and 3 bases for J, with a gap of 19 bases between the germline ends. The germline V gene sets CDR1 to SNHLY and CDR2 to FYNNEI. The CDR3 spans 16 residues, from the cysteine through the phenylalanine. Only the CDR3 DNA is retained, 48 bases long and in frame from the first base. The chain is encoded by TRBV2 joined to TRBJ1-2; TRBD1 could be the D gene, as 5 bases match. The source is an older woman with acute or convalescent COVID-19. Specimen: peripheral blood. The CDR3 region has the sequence CASSSRDSPADYGYTF. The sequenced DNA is TGTGCCAGCAGTTCCCGGGACTCCCCAGCGGACTATGGCTACACCTTC. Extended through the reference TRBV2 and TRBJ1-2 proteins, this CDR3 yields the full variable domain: EPEVTQTPSHQVTQMGQEVILRCVPISNHLYFYWYRQILGQKVEFLVSFYNNEISEKSEIFDDQFSVERPDGSNFTLKIRSTKLEDSAMYFCASSSRDSPADYGYTFGSGTRLTVV.